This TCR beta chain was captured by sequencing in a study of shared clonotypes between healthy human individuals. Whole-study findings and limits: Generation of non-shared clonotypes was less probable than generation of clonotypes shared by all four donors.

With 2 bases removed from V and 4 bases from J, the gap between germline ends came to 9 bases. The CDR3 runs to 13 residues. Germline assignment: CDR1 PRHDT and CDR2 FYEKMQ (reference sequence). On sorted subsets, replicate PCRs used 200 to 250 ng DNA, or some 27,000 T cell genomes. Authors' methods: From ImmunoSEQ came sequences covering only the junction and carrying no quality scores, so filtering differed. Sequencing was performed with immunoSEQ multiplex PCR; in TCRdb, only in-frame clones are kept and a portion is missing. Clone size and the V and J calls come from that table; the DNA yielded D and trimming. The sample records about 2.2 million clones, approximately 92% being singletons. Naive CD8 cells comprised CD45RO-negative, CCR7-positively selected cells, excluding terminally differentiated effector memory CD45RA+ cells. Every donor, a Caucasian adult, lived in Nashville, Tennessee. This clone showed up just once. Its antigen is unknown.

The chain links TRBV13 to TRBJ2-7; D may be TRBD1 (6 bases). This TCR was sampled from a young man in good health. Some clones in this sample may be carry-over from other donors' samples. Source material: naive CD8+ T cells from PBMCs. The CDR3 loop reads CASSLLQGYEQYF. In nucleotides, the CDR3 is TGTGCCAGCAGCTTACTACAGGGATACGAGCAGTACTTC.